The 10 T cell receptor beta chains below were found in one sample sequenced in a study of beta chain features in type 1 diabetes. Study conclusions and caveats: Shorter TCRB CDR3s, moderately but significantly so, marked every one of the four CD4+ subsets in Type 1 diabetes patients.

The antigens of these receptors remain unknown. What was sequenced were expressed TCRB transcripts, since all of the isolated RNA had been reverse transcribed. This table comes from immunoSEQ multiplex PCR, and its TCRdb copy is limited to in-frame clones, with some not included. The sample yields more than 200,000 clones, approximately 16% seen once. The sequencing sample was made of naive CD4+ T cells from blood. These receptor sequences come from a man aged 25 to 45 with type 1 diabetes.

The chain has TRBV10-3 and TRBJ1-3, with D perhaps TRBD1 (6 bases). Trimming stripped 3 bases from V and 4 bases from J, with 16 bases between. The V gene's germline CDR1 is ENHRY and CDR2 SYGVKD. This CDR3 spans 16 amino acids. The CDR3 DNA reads TGTGCCATCAGTGAAAACCCACCGGACAGCGGAAACACCATATATTTT. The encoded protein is CAISENPPDSGNTIYF.

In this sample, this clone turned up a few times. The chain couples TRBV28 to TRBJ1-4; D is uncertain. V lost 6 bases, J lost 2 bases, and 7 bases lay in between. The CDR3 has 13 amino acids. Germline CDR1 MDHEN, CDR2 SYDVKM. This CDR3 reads CASRRTTNEKLFF. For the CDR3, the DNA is TGTGCCAGCAGGCGGACGACTAATGAAAAACTGTTTTTT.

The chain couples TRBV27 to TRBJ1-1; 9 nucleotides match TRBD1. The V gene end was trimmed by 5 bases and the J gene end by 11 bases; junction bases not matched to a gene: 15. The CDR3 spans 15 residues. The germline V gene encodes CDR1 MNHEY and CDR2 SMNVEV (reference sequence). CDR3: CASSNLGTGSSGAFF. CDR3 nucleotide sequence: TGTGCCAGCAGTAACCTCGGGACAGGGTCGAGTGGGGCTTTCTTT.

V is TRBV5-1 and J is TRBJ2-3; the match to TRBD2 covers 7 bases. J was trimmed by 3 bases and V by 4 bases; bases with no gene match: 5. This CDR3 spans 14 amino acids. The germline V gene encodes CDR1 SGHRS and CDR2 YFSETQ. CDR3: CASSPGGVTDTQYF. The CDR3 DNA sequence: TGCGCCAGCAGCCCGGGAGGAGTTACAGATACGCAGTATTTT.

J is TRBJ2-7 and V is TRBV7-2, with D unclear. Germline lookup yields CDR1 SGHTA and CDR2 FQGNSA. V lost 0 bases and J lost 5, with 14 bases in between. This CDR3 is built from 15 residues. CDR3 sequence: CASSLAVGRRNEQYF. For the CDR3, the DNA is TGTGCCAGCAGCTTAGCTGTAGGGCGCAGAAACGAGCAGTACTTC.

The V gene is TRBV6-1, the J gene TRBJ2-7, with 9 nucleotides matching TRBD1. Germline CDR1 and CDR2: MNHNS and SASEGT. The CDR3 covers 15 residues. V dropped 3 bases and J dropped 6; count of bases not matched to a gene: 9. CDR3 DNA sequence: TGTGCCAGCAGTGACCCGGGACAGGGTACACGCGAGCAGTACTTC. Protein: CASSDPGQGTREQYF.

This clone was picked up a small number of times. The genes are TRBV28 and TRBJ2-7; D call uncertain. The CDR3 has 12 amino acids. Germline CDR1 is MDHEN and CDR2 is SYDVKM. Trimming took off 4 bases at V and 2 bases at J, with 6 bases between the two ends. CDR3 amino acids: CASSSAPYEQYF. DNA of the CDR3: TGTGCCAGCAGTTCTGCCCCCTACGAGCAGTACTTC. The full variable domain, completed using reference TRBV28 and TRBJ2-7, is DVKVTQSSRYLVKRTGEKVFLECVQDMDHENMFWYRQDPGLGLRLIYFSYDVKMKEKGDIPEGYSVSREKKERFSLILESASTNQTSMYLCASSSAPYEQYFGPGTRLTVT.

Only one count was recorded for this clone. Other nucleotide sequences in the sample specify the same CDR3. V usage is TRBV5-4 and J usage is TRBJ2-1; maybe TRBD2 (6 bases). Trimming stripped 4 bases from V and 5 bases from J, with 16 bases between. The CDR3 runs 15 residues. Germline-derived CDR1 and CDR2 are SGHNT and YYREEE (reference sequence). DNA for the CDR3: TGTGCCAGCAGCCTAGACGGTCGGGGGAACAATGAGCAGTTCTTC. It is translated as CASSLDGRGNNEQFF.

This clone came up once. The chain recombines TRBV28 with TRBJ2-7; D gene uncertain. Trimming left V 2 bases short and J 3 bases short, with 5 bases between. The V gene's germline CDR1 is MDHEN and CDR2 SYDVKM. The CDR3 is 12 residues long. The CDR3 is CASSLLHYEQYF. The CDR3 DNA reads TGTGCCAGCAGTTTACTGCACTACGAGCAGTACTTC. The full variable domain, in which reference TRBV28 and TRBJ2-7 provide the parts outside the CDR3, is DVKVTQSSRYLVKRTGEKVFLECVQDMDHENMFWYRQDPGLGLRLIYFSYDVKMKEKGDIPEGYSVSREKKERFSLILESASTNQTSMYLCASSLLHYEQYFGPGTRLTVT.

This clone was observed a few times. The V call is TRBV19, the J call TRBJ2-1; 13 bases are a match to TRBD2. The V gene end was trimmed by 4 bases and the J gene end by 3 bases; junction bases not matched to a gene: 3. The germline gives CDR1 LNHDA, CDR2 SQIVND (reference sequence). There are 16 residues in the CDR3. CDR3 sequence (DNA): TGTGCCAGTAGTACGACTAGCGGGAGGAACTACAATGAGCAGTTCTTC. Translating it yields CASSTTSGRNYNEQFF.